This T cell receptor beta chain was recovered during a study of shared clonotypes between healthy human individuals. Background on the study: Samples came from a couple of female and a few male donors aged 18 to 49. Three plates were used per donor for CD4 naive, three for CD4 memory, two for CD8 naive and one for CD8 memory.

General study points: Sampling involved blood alone; tissue repertoires likely differ.

Healthy adults negative for HIV, lacking recent acute infections or vaccinations, served as donors. On this clone itself: Antigen: not known.

Repertoires were generated with immunoSEQ multiplex PCR, while TCRdb's copy carries only in-frame clones and drops some. The sample has more than 900,000 clones, around three quarters seen once. Trimming cost V 5 bases and J 3 bases; bases outside gene matches: 9. The germline gives CDR1 SQVTM, CDR2 ANQGSEA. CDR3 size: 14 residues. Sequenced material: memory CD4+ T cells from PBMCs. Subset given: CD45RA-negative fraction. V gene TRBV29-1 combines with J gene TRBJ1-2; 7 nucleotides align to TRBD1. This receptor was taken from a young man in good health. Some clones in this sample may be carry-over from other donors' samples. The CDR3 DNA follows: TGCAGCGTTTCCTTAGGGACAGCTGACTATGGCTACACCTTC. It yields the protein CSVSLGTADYGYTF. The variable domain in full, with the rest retrieved from reference TRBV29-1 and TRBJ1-2, is SAVISQKPSRDICQRGTSLTIQCQVDSQVTMMFWYRQQPGQSLTLIATANQGSEATYESGFVIDKFPISRPNLTFSTLTVSNMSPEDSSIYLCSVSLGTADYGYTFGSGTRLTVV.